This T cell receptor beta chain was recorded in a study of cytomegalovirus exposure and HLA in healthy donors. About this clone: Its antigen is as yet unknown.

The PCR used 60 Vbeta and 13 Jbeta primers. Generated by immunoSEQ multiplex PCR, the TCRdb table keeps only in-frame clones and is missing some. In all, the sample yields 100,000 to 150,000 clones. V was cut by 6 bases and J by 3 bases, with 12 bases left in between. In germline, CDR1 is MNHNS, CDR2 SASEGT. The CDR3 sequence is 13 residues long. The study, taken as a whole, reports: According to an earlier analysis, most TCR beta V segments yielded productive rearrangements about 87% or about 30% of the time. Specificity for CMV antigens was confirmed in vitro for a few of the CMV-associated chains.

What was sequenced was PBMCs. The sequence was collected from a man aged 18-30 years in good health and CMV-seronegative. The chain combines TRBV6-1 with TRBJ2-7; the D gene is possibly TRBD2 (5 bases). The CDR3 here is CASRGGLIYEQYF. The CDR3, as DNA: TGTGCCAGCAGAGGAGGACTGATCTACGAGCAGTACTTC.